One sample yielded the 19 T cell receptor beta chains listed below, sequenced in a study of human T cells and chemical hapten exposure. Time point given: pre-sensitization, week 0. Specified treatment: therapeutic diphenylcyclopropenone sensitization with weekly scalp DPC. TCRdb used MiXCR to reprocess the RACE reads, holding one entry per CDR3 protein. The sample has almost 40,000 distinct CDR3 sequences; 7.6% are singletons. The sample was whole blood, taken in connection with sensitization to the hapten diphenylcyclopropenone (DPC). The receptors derive from a woman aged 45-65 years with alopecia areata. Some clones in this sample may be carry-over from other donors' samples.

This clonotype was counted ten times or more. The J gene is TRBJ2-5, the V gene TRBV20-1, with 7 bases matching TRBD1. Germline V CDR1 and CDR2: DFQATT, SNEGSKA (reference sequence). Losses at the gene ends were 5 bases for V and 5 bases for J; bases not matched to a gene: 8. CDR3 length equals 13 residues. In DNA, the CDR3 is TGCAGTGCTCCCTACAGGGGAATGGAGACCCAGTACTTC. The encoded protein is CSAPYRGMETQYF.

This clonotype was counted at least ten times. The chain has TRBV23-1 and TRBJ2-4, with 9 nucleotides matching TRBD1. TRBV23-1 falls under the ORF class, with uncertain function. The CDR3 totals 14 residues. J lost 5 bases, V lost 4 bases, and 3 bases had no gene match. The CDR3 reads CASSPRTGENIQYF. The CDR3 region has the DNA TGCGCCAGCAGTCCGAGGACAGGGGAAAACATTCAGTACTTC.

This clonotype was counted ten times or more. The J gene is TRBJ2-3, the V gene TRBV5-1, with D tentatively TRBD1 (5 bases). The V end lost 4 bases, the J end lost 6 bases, and 18 bases lay between the germline ends. CDR1 SGHRS and CDR2 YFSETQ come from the germline V gene. This CDR3 has 15 amino acids. The chain's CDR3 is CASSLGHVLGDTQYF. CDR3 sequence (DNA): TGCGCCAGCAGCCTAGGACACGTATTAGGTGATACGCAGTATTTT.

This clonotype was detected ten times or more. The chain links TRBV10-1 to TRBJ1-1; tentatively, D is TRBD1 (6 bases). CDR3 length equals 15 residues. In germline, CDR1 is WNHNN, CDR2 SYGVQD (reference sequence). The V end lost 2 bases, the J end lost 2 bases, and 12 bases lay between the germline ends. The DNA for the CDR3 is TGCGCCAGCAGTGAGGACAGGTACGGTAACACTGAAGCTTTCTTT. It codes for CASSEDRYGNTEAFF.

This clonotype appeared many times. The V and J genes are TRBV2 and TRBJ1-6; D not certain. Trimming removed 8 bases at V and 8 bases at J, with 13 bases between. Germline V gene sequence: CDR1 SNHLY, CDR2 FYNNEI. There are 13 residues in the CDR3. This CDR3 is CASHLGPDSPLHF. CDR3 nucleotide sequence: TGTGCCAGCCACCTTGGGCCCGATTCACCCCTCCACTTT.

This clonotype was counted many times. The V and J genes are TRBV10-3 and TRBJ2-1; TRBD2 matches 16 bases. The CDR3 consists of 16 residues. J was trimmed by 8 bases and V by 7 bases; bases with no gene match: 8. Germline values: CDR1 ENHRY, CDR2 SYGVKD. The CDR3 loop is CAIMGTSGRDSDEQFF. CDR3 nucleotides: TGTGCCATCATGGGGACTAGCGGGAGGGATAGCGATGAGCAGTTCTTC.

A remark on this clonotype: The junction departs from germline at one end; a sequencing error may be responsible. This CDR3 is CGVGTDYSNQPQHF. The CDR3 bases are TGCGGCGTTGGGACAGATTATAGCAATCAGCCCCAGCATTTT. V gene TRBV29-1 combines with J gene TRBJ1-5, with 7 bases fitting TRBD1. The CDR3 loop spans 14 amino acids. Per germline, CDR1 SQVTM and CDR2 ANQGSEA.

This clonotype was seen at least ten times. This chain uses TRBV5-4 with TRBJ2-7; no firm D call. CDR1 is SGHNT, CDR2 YYREEE, per germline (reference sequence). V gave up 1 base and J gave up 1 base, with 6 bases separating them. The CDR3 has 13 amino acids. In DNA, the CDR3 is TGTGCCAGCAGCTTGAAGGGATCCTACGAGCAGTACTTC. Translated, it gives CASSLKGSYEQYF.

The sample holds many counts of this clonotype. The chain employs TRBV18 and TRBJ1-5; 7 nucleotides match TRBD1. V shed 6 bases, J shed 6 bases, and the junction held 11 bases outside the gene matches. CDR1 is KGHSH and CDR2 is LQKENI in the germline V gene. The CDR3 spans 15 residues. CDR3 DNA sequence: TGTGCCAGCTCTACAAACAGGGGTGGGGGTCAGCCCCAGCATTTT. It specifies CASSTNRGGGQPQHF.

The sample holds many counts of this clonotype. The rearrangement links TRBV18 to TRBJ2-5, with 8 bases lining up with TRBD1. The CDR3 runs to 15 residues. Germline trimming cut 2 bases from V and 3 bases from J; bases unmatched to any gene: 5. Germline CDR1 is KGHSH and CDR2 is LQKENI. The CDR3 region is CASSPTRTGKETQYF. In DNA, the CDR3 is TGTGCCAGCTCACCAACCCGGACAGGGAAAGAGACCCAGTACTTC.

The sample holds many counts of this clonotype. The chain is built from TRBV6-6 and TRBJ1-6; D is ambiguous. Germline assignment: CDR1 MNHNY and CDR2 SVGAGI (reference sequence). This CDR3 contains 17 residues. V was pared by 3 bases and J by 3 bases, with 15 bases between. CDR3 DNA sequence: TGTGCCAGCAGTTATAAGGCCAGCTCCCTCTATAATTCACCCCTCCACTTT. Translation: CASSYKASSLYNSPLHF.

This clonotype was recorded many times. The chain combines TRBV18 with TRBJ1-2; D gene uncertain. Germline CDR1 reads KGHSH; CDR2 reads LQKENI. The ends were cut back, 2 bases at V and 4 bases at J, with 11 bases in the middle. CDR3 size: 14 residues. The CDR3 sequence: CASSPGSDPYGYTF. Here the CDR3 DNA reads TGTGCCAGCTCACCAGGTTCGGACCCCTATGGCTACACCTTC.

The chain uses TRBV6-2 or TRBV6-3 and TRBJ2-1, with D maybe TRBD1 (6 bases). Deletions cut 2 bases from V and 0 bases from J, with 14 bases between. The CDR3 contains 17 residues. CDR1 and CDR2 (germline): MNHEY, SVGEGT. In DNA, the CDR3 is TGTGCCAGCAGTTACCTGACAGGCCTAGGCTCCTACAATGAGCAGTTCTTC. It specifies CASSYLTGLGSYNEQFF.

Only a few counts were recorded for this clonotype. The chain employs TRBV7-9 and TRBJ2-1; weak D call: TRBD1 (6 bases). V was trimmed by 5 bases and J by 1 base, leaving 15 bases between them. The CDR3 loop spans 16 amino acids. Germline V gives CDR1 SEHNR, CDR2 FQNEAQ (reference sequence). CDR3 in amino acids: CASSEGQGISYNEQFF. The CDR3 DNA sequence: TGTGCCAGCAGCGAGGGGCAGGGGATATCCTACAATGAGCAGTTCTTC.

This clonotype was picked up many times. The rearrangement uses TRBV30 and TRBJ2-1, with D possibly matching TRBD2 (5 bases). CDR1 and CDR2 from the germline V gene are GTSNPN and SVGIG (reference sequence). There are 12 residues in the CDR3. Trimming removed 2 bases at V and 8 bases at J, with 10 bases between. CDR3 in amino acids: CAWSPFGDEQFF. In nucleotides, the CDR3 is TGTGCCTGGAGTCCCTTCGGGGATGAGCAGTTCTTC.

This clonotype was recorded a few times. The gene calls are TRBV12-3 or TRBV12-4 and TRBJ1-5, with unresolved D. There are 15 residues in the CDR3. Deletions cut 5 bases from V and 3 bases from J, with 14 bases between. The CDR3 spells CASSRLVGNNQPQHF. CDR3 nucleotide sequence: TGTGCCAGCAGTCGGCTCGTTGGTAACAATCAGCCCCAGCATTTT.

In its sample, this clonotype was seen many times. CDR3 in amino acids: CASSHQGPRYEQYF. CDR3 DNA: TGTGCCAGCAGCCATCAGGGGCCACGCTACGAGCAGTACTTC. The rearrangement links TRBV3-1 to TRBJ2-7, with a tentative D call TRBD1 (6 bases). CDR1 and CDR2 (germline): LGHDT, YNNKEL (reference sequence). The CDR3 totals 14 residues. Trimming stripped 3 bases from V and 3 bases from J, with 12 bases between.

This clonotype was seen at least ten times. The V and J genes are TRBV7-3 and TRBJ2-1, with D perhaps matching TRBD1 or TRBD2 (5 bases each). Germline lookup yields CDR1 SGHTA and CDR2 FQGTGA. V was shortened by 6 bases and J by 10 bases, with 13 bases between the two germline ends. The CDR3 is 12 residues long. This CDR3 reads CASSSSGDEQFF. The CDR3 coding sequence is TGTGCCAGCAGTTCTTCCGGGGACGAGCAGTTCTTC.

This clonotype has ten or more counts. The V call is TRBV7-8, the J call TRBJ2-1; D might be TRBD2 (6 bases). In germline, CDR1 is SGHVS, CDR2 FQNEAQ. The CDR3 loop spans 17 amino acids. The ends were cut back, 5 bases at V and 2 bases at J, with 19 bases in the middle. CDR3 DNA: TGTGCCAGCAGCCGGGACTTCCCTTCCCTACCCTACAATGAGCAGTTCTTC. Protein product: CASSRDFPSLPYNEQFF.